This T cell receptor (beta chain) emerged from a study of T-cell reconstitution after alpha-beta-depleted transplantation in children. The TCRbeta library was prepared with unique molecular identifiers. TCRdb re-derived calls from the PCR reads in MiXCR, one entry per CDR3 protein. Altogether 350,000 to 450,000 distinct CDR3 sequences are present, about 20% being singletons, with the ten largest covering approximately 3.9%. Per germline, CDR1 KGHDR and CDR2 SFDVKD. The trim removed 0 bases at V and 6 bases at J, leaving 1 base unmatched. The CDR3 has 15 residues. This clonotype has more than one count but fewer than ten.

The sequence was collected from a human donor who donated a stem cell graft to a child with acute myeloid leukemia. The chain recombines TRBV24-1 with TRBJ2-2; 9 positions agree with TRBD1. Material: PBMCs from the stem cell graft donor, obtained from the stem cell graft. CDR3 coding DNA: TGTGCCACCAGTGATTTGGACAGGGGGGCCGGGGAGCTGTTTTTT. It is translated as CATSDLDRGAGELFF.